These T cell receptor beta chains were read from a single sample in a study of identical twins. TCRdb re-analysed the 5' RACE reads in MiXCR, keeping a single row per CDR3 protein. The sample holds 1,800,000 or so distinct CDR3 sequences; more than 30% are singletons and the top ten take more than 0.25%. The source material was cord blood. The receptors derive from a newborn girl in good health. CDR3s include the opening cysteine and the closing phenylalanine or tryptophan. The D gene is left open where the match is weak. Size is stated for part of the rows, as once, few or many counts, or as a class when the clone is expanded.

d_call clone_size j_call v_call cdr3_aa cdr3_nt
. few TRBJ1-5 TRBV10-2 CASSEWTFEPQHF TGCGCCAGCAGTGAGTGGACTTTTGAGCCCCAGCATTTT
. few TRBJ2-7 TRBV20-1 CSAEGDRSYEQYF TGCAGTGCAGAGGGGGACCGTTCCTACGAGCAGTACTTC
. . TRBJ1-2 TRBV20-1 CSARDYGDWSYGYTF TGCAGTGCTAGAGATTATGGGGACTGGTCCTATGGCTACACCTTC
TRBD1 . TRBJ2-7 TRBV5-1 CASSFRGTGGNSEQYF TGCGCCAGCAGCTTTCGGGGGACAGGGGGAAATAGTGAGCAGTACTTC
. . TRBJ2-4 TRBV7-2 CASSFVQTIAKNIQYF TGTGCCAGCAGCTTTGTCCAGACTATCGCCAAAAACATTCAGTACTTC
. . TRBJ2-3 TRBV5-1 CASSLGAPRADTQYF TGCGCCAGCAGCTTGGGAGCCCCCCGAGCAGATACGCAGTATTTT
. many TRBJ2-5 TRBV13 CASSLYGAPETQYF TGTGCCAGCAGCTTATATGGGGCTCCAGAGACCCAGTACTTC
TRBD1 few TRBJ1-1 TRBV28 CASSLGQGSFF TGTGCCAGCAGTTTAGGACAGGGGTCTTTCTTT
TRBD1 many TRBJ2-1 TRBV24-1 CATSDRDRGSYNEQFF TGTGCCACCAGTGACCGGGACAGGGGATCCTACAATGAGCAGTTCTTC
. . TRBJ1-1 TRBV20-1 CSAREVVRGNTEAFF TGCAGTGCTAGAGAGGTCGTCAGGGGCAACACTGAAGCTTTCTTT
TRBD1 few TRBJ1-2 TRBV6-5 CASSSYCEDRGLYGYTF TGTGCCAGCAGTTCCTATTGTGAAGACAGGGGACTCTATGGCTACACCTTC
. many TRBJ1-2 TRBV5-1 CASSRLGNYGYTF TGTGCCAGCAGCCGGTTAGGTAACTATGGCTACACCTTC
. many TRBJ2-1 TRBV2 CASEPWTLDGNEQFF TGTGCCAGCGAACCCTGGACACTAGATGGCAATGAGCAGTTCTTC
. many TRBJ1-2 TRBV28 CASSLGNYYGYTF TGTGCCAGCAGTTTAGGGAATTACTATGGCTACACCTTC
. many TRBJ1-6 TRBV10-3 CAIRNREDSPLHF TGTGCCATCAGGAACAGGGAGGATTCACCCCTCCACTTT
. few TRBJ1-1 TRBV5-5 CASSLAFGGMNTEAFF TGTGCTAGCAGCTTGGCCTTCGGGGGAATGAACACTGAAGCTTTCTTT
. . TRBJ2-2 TRBV4-1 CASSPRPMNTGELFF TGCGCCAGCAGCCCGAGACCGATGAACACCGGGGAGCTGTTTTTT
. many TRBJ2-5 TRBV12-3/TRBV12-4 CASSFKAEQETQYF TGTGCCAGCAGTTTCAAGGCGGAACAAGAGACCCAGTACTTC
. few TRBJ2-7 TRBV6-1 CASSEPGTDSYEQYF TGTGCCAGCTCGGAACCCGGGACGGACTCCTACGAGCAGTACTTC
. few TRBJ2-7 TRBV3-1 CASRQTGEQYF TGTGCCAGCAGACAGACAGGCGAGCAGTACTTC
TRBD1 many TRBJ2-1 TRBV6-4 CASSLQGDSYNEQFF TGTGCCAGCAGTTTACAGGGGGACTCCTACAATGAGCAGTTCTTC
. . TRBJ1-5 TRBV5-6 CASSLAGLQSQPQHF TGTGCCAGCAGCTTGGCGGGGCTCCAGAGCCAGCCCCAGCATTTT
. . TRBJ2-5 TRBV20-1 CSASRGPTTETQYF TGCAGTGCTAGCCGGGGCCCCACAACAGAGACCCAGTACTTC
TRBD2 once TRBJ2-2 TRBV10-2 CASSDPGGARTGELFF TGCGCCAGCAGTGACCCCGGGGGGGCCAGGACCGGGGAGCTGTTTTTT
TRBD2 . TRBJ2-1 TRBV2 CASSVEQGLAGGSYNEQFF TGTGCCAGCAGTGTAGAACAGGGTCTAGCGGGAGGATCCTACAATGAGCAGTTCTTC
TRBD2 . TRBJ2-3 TRBV18 CASSHIGLAGGTDMQYF TGTGCCAGCTCACATATCGGACTAGCGGGGGGTACAGATATGCAGTATTTT
. few TRBJ2-6 TRBV7-9 CASSRIPKASNVLTF TGTGCCAGCAGCCGAATCCCGAAAGCGTCCAACGTCCTGACTTTC
. few TRBJ2-1 TRBV5-1 CASSDPQETQFF TGCGCCAGCAGCGACCCTCAGGAGACCCAGTTCTTC
TRBD1 few TRBJ1-4 TRBV25-1 CASSSTGRPNEKLFF TGTGCCAGCAGTTCGACAGGGAGGCCTAATGAAAAACTGTTTTTT
. . TRBJ1-2 TRBV24-1 CATSDPREPYGYTF TGTGCCACCAGTGATCCGAGGGAACCCTATGGCTACACCTTC
. . TRBJ2-5 TRBV11-2 CASSRRGRDLQETQYF TGTGCCAGCAGCCGTCGAGGACGGGACCTCCAAGAGACCCAGTACTTC
TRBD2 . TRBJ2-7 TRBV2 CASSEVASGGIYNEQYF TGTGCCAGCAGTGAAGTGGCTAGCGGGGGGATTTACAATGAGCAGTACTTC
. few TRBJ2-5 TRBV25-1 CATSTDQETQYF TGTGCCACCTCGACTGACCAAGAGACCCAGTACTTC
TRBD2 few TRBJ2-1 TRBV5-1 CASAVKGLPSSYNEQFF TGCGCCAGCGCAGTCAAGGGACTACCAAGCTCCTACAATGAGCAGTTCTTC
TRBD2 few TRBJ2-7 TRBV28 CASRGGTSGAYEQYF TGTGCCAGCAGAGGTGGGACTAGCGGAGCCTACGAGCAGTACTTC
. . TRBJ2-7 TRBV7-9 CASSLTSGPYYEQYF TGTGCCAGCAGCTTAACCTCGGGACCTTACTACGAGCAGTACTTC
. once TRBJ2-1 TRBV11-2 CASSLDSIRGSYNEQFF TGTGCCAGCAGCTTAGATTCAATCCGGGGATCATACAATGAGCAGTTCTTC
TRBD2 few TRBJ2-1 TRBV20-1 CSVKKRGPHNEQFF TGCAGTGTAAAGAAGCGGGGCCCTCACAATGAGCAGTTCTTC
. . TRBJ2-6 TRBV12-5 CARTTGSSSGANVLTF TGTGCTAGGACAACAGGGTCTAGCTCTGGGGCCAACGTCCTGACTTTC
TRBD2 few TRBJ2-7 TRBV20-1 CSARRGTSGSYEQYF TGCAGTGCTAGACGGGGGACTAGCGGGAGTTATGAGCAGTACTTC
TRBD1 . TRBJ1-2 TRBV20-1 CSARDDRQGGYTF TGCAGTGCTAGAGATGACCGACAGGGTGGCTACACCTTC
. few TRBJ2-1 TRBV20-1 CSARDLAQPEVDEQFF TGCAGTGCTAGAGATTTGGCCCAGCCCGAGGTCGATGAGCAGTTCTTC
. many TRBJ2-5 TRBV20-1 CSARKGETQYF TGCAGTGCTAGAAAGGGAGAGACCCAGTACTTC
. . TRBJ2-1 TRBV14 CASSPRDGLRAYEQFF TGTGCCAGCAGCCCTCGTGACGGACTTCGAGCCTACGAGCAGTTCTTC
. once TRBJ1-2 TRBV6-5 CAGSYSAGGRGRHGYTF TGTGCCGGCAGTTACTCGGCGGGGGGCAGGGGAAGGCATGGCTACACCTTC
. few TRBJ1-1 TRBV6-1 CASSGGTGGTEAFF TGTGCCAGCAGTGGGGGGACGGGGGGCACTGAAGCTTTCTTT
. many TRBJ2-1 TRBV14 CASSQWTVDYEQFF TGTGCCAGCAGCCAATGGACAGTGGACTATGAGCAGTTCTTC
TRBD2 few TRBJ2-1 TRBV19 CASSISLAGVPYNEQFF TGTGCCAGTAGTATCTCCTTAGCGGGAGTCCCCTACAATGAGCAGTTCTTC
. . TRBJ2-7 TRBV3-1 CASSPDPLRSSYNEQYF TGTGCCAGCAGCCCCGATCCCCTTAGGAGCTCCTACAATGAGCAGTACTTC
. . TRBJ2-1 TRBV20-1 CSARARKGGGFYEQFF TGCAGTGCTAGGGCCCGGAAAGGTGGGGGGTTCTATGAGCAGTTCTTC
TRBD1 . TRBJ1-4 TRBV7-9 CASSLYAGGDEKLFF TGTGCCAGCAGCTTATATGCAGGGGGAGATGAAAAACTGTTTTTT
TRBD2 few TRBJ2-1 TRBV4-1 CASSQVAGGKYNEQFF TGCGCCAGCAGCCAAGTAGCGGGGGGAAAGTACAATGAGCAGTTCTTC
. . TRBJ1-6 TRBV5-6 CASSLEVQSPLHF TGTGCCAGCAGCTTGGAAGTGCAGTCACCCCTCCACTTT
. . TRBJ2-1 TRBV3-1 CASSQIVMTHEQFF TGTGCCAGCAGCCAAATCGTGATGACACATGAGCAGTTCTTC
. few TRBJ2-1 TRBV6-1 CASARGPRAYNEQFF TGTGCCAGCGCGCGCGGTCCCCGAGCCTACAATGAGCAGTTCTTC